This TCR beta chain was profiled in a study of spatial heterogeneity in lung cancer. Overall study context: In tumor regions, TCR transcript counts tracked strongly with a T cell module score from matched bulk RNA-seq.

The study, taken as a whole, reports: Expanded TCR counts, ubiquitous and regional, correlated respectively with ubiquitous and regional nonsynonymous mutation counts. Counts that tracked tumor mutation counts were those of expanded intratumoral alpha and beta TCRs.

Notes on this clonotype: Antigen: not known. Found in a library prepared for alpha chains, this beta chain is an off-target read, and its abundance has little meaning.

Documented time point: sample taken at primary tumor resection. Whole RNA, isolated from tumor, nontumor lung or frozen PBMC, was sequenced without prior sorting. TCRdb re-called the 5' RACE reads with MiXCR, one entry per CDR3 protein. The top ten hold roughly 20% of the sample, which has about 18,000 distinct CDR3 sequences, 8.5% to 10% seen once. The junction had 10 bases not matched to a gene; V was cut back by 4 bases and J by 7 bases. Germline CDR1 is SGHDN and CDR2 is FVKESK. The CDR3 has 15 residues. V and J are TRBV14 and TRBJ2-1; 7 bases agree with TRBD2. Sequenced material: lung tumor tissue, taken at surgery. The receptor comes from a female donor with early-stage non-small cell lung cancer. The CDR3, as DNA: TGTGCCAGCAGCCGTCCCTCGGGGGGAGAAAATGAGCAGTTCTTC. Translated, it gives CASSRPSGGENEQFF.